The rows below give T cell receptor beta chains drawn from one sample of a study of response to subunit inactivated influenza vaccine. TCRdb reanalysed the RT-PCR reads using MiXCR and keeps one entry per CDR3 protein. This sample carries approximately 700,000 distinct CDR3 sequences, around 14% of them seen once, and the ten largest clones take more than 9%. This material consisted of PBMCs from blood, taken about 12 days after vaccination. The receptors were gathered from a man aged 50 to 59 who received an inactivated influenza vaccine. Both conserved end residues are part of each CDR3. The D gene is left open where the match is weak. Size is stated for part of the rows, as once, few or many counts, or as a class when the clone is expanded.

>NA|NA|TRBJ1-1|TRBV29-1
TGCAGCGTTGGCACGGTGAACACTGAAGCTTTCTTT
CSVGTVNTEAFF
>NA|TRBD1|TRBJ2-1|TRBV10-3
TGTGCCATCAGTCCCGGGACAGGGAACCATGAGCAGTTCTTC
CAISPGTGNHEQFF
>NA|NA|TRBJ1-5|TRBV20-1
TGCAGTGCTATCGACGGATTAAATCAGCCCCAGCATTTT
CSAIDGLNQPQHF
>NA|TRBD2|TRBJ2-1|TRBV13
TGTGCCAGCAGCCGCGGGACTAGCGGATCGAGCTCCTACAATGAGCAGTTCTTC
CASSRGTSGSSSYNEQFF
>NA|NA|TRBJ1-1|TRBV5-6
TGTGCCAGCAGCTTGGCCAAGAGAGTAAGGGCTGAAGCTTTCTTT
CASSLAKRVRAEAFF
>many|NA|TRBJ2-2|TRBV12-3/TRBV12-4
TGTGCCAGCAGTTTTACTTCCGGGGAGCTGTTTTTT
CASSFTSGELFF
>NA|NA|TRBJ2-3|TRBV24-1
TGTGCCACCAGTACGTTGGAAGCCGTAGATACGCAGTATTTT
CATSTLEAVDTQYF
>few|TRBD1|TRBJ2-2|TRBV4-3
TGCGCCAGCAGCCAAGACCCCTGGACAGGGGTGTACACCGGGGAGCTGTTTTTT
CASSQDPWTGVYTGELFF
>few|NA|TRBJ2-7|TRBV5-6
TGTGCCAGCAGCAAACCATCGGGCTCATGGGGCTCCGAGCAGTACTTC
CASSKPSGSWGSEQYF
>few|NA|TRBJ2-3|TRBV20-1
TGCAGTGTTACTCTCCGGGACTCCACAGATACGCAGTATTTT
CSVTLRDSTDTQYF
>NA|TRBD2|TRBJ2-3|TRBV20-1
TGCAGTGCTAGCGGGAGGGCAGCCCTCACAGATACGCAGTATTTT
CSASGRAALTDTQYF
>many|NA|TRBJ2-4|TRBV5-6
TGTGCCAGCAGAAGAGGGCCGGGAGCCAAAAACATTCAGTACTTC
CASRRGPGAKNIQYF
>NA|TRBD1|TRBJ1-2|TRBV6-6
TGTGCCAGCAGCTCGGACAGGGGGCCCTCATACTTC
CASSSDRGPSYF
>NA|NA|TRBJ2-1|TRBV4-1
TGCGCCAGCAGCCAACTGCCGTTTCCTGGCCACGTCCGTGAGCAGTTCTTC
CASSQLPFPGHVREQFF
>NA|NA|TRBJ2-1|TRBV6-1
TGTGCCAGCAGCCTTCTTTCGACTAGCTCCTACAATGAGCAGTTCTTC
CASSLLSTSSYNEQFF
>NA|TRBD1|TRBJ2-1|TRBV7-2
TGTGCCAGCAGCTTAGACGGGCTACAGGGGGTTGAGCAGTTCTTC
CASSLDGLQGVEQFF
>few|NA|TRBJ1-4|TRBV5-1
TGCGCCAGCAGCTTGGTCAGCGCCCCGGCGGAAAAACTGTTTTTT
CASSLVSAPAEKLFF
>few|TRBD1|TRBJ2-1|TRBV7-3
TGTGCCAGCAGCGCGACAGGGGTCAATGAGCAGTTCTTC
CASSATGVNEQFF
>many|NA|TRBJ2-5|TRBV6-6
TGTGCCAGCCAACGGACAGCTCAAGAGACCCAGTACTTC
CASQRTAQETQYF
>few|TRBD1|TRBJ2-2|TRBV6-5
TGTGCCAGCAGCTCTCGGACAGGGCTGATGTTCGTGGAGCTGTTTTTT
CASSSRTGLMFVELFF
>few|NA|TRBJ1-6|TRBV28
TGTGCCAGCTCTAGGGGGAGACCACCCCTCCACTTT
CASSRGRPPLHF
>many|NA|TRBJ2-1|TRBV7-9
TGTGCCAGCAGGGCACAGTCTAGCTCCTACAATGAGCAGTTCTTC
CASRAQSSSYNEQFF
>NA|NA|TRBJ1-1|TRBV5-1
TGCGCCAGCAGCCTGGACAGCTACACTGAAGCTTTCTTT
CASSLDSYTEAFF
>few|TRBD1|TRBJ2-1|TRBV7-2
TGTGCCAGCAGCGGAGAACAGGGGGCAGGTGAGCAGTTCTTC
CASSGEQGAGEQFF
>many|NA|TRBJ1-1|TRBV5-1
TGCGCCAGCAGCACCCTACCTACTCTGAACACTGAAGCTTTCTTT
CASSTLPTLNTEAFF
>NA|TRBD1|TRBJ2-7|TRBV14
TGTGCCAGCAGCCACAAGTACGGACAGGGCCTCTACGAGCAGTACTTC
CASSHKYGQGLYEQYF
>NA|TRBD1|TRBJ1-2|TRBV20-1
TGCAGTGCTAGACGGACAGGCGGAAACTATGGCTACACCTTC
CSARRTGGNYGYTF
>NA|TRBD2|TRBJ2-1|TRBV3-1
TGTGCCAGCAGCCAAGTGACTAGCGGGAGGAATGAGCAGTTCTTC
CASSQVTSGRNEQFF
>many|NA|TRBJ2-1|TRBV7-2
TGTGCCAGCAGCTTAGTTGGAGGGGGGCGGAATGAGCAGTTCTTC
CASSLVGGGRNEQFF
>NA|TRBD2|TRBJ2-1|TRBV12-3/TRBV12-4
TGTGCCAGCAGTTCTAGCGGGGGGCGATACAATGAGCAGTTCTTC
CASSSSGGRYNEQFF
>few|NA|TRBJ2-3|TRBV7-9
TGTGCCAGCAGTCCGACGGGTAGGAGCACAGATACGCAGTATTTT
CASSPTGRSTDTQYF
>NA|NA|TRBJ1-6|TRBV28
TGTGCCAGCAGTTTAATGGGTTCGGGGAGCTCCTATAATTCACCCCTCCACTTT
CASSLMGSGSSYNSPLHF
>few|NA|TRBJ2-4|TRBV28
TGTGCCAGCAGTTTGGCAGGGTTAACCAAAAACATTCAGTACTTC
CASSLAGLTKNIQYF
>few|TRBD2|TRBJ2-1|TRBV7-2
TGTGCCAGCAGTTTGACTAGCACAGCCCTCAATGAGCAGTTCTTC
CASSLTSTALNEQFF
>few|TRBD1|TRBJ1-2|TRBV6-2/TRBV6-3
TGTGCCAGCAGCCACCTTGACAGGGAAAACTATGGCTACACCTTC
CASSHLDRENYGYTF
>NA|NA|TRBJ1-1|TRBV5-1
TGCGCCAGCAGCGCGGGTGATATAAACACTGAAGCTTTCTTT
CASSAGDINTEAFF
>NA|TRBD2|TRBJ2-5|TRBV24-1
TGTGCCGCCAGTGACTCCTGGCGGGGGGGCCTCTATGAGACCCAGTACTTC
CAASDSWRGGLYETQYF
>NA|NA|TRBJ2-7|TRBV12-3/TRBV12-4
TGTGCCAGCAGCCGCCAGGACGGTACCTACGAGCAGTACTTC
CASSRQDGTYEQYF
>NA|NA|TRBJ2-3|TRBV20-1
TGCAGTGCTAGTATGGGGGTTGGCACAGATACGCAGTATTTT
CSASMGVGTDTQYF
>few|NA|TRBJ1-5|TRBV20-1
TGCAGTGCTAGAGAAGTGAGTAGCAATCAGCCCCAGCATTTT
CSAREVSSNQPQHF
>few|NA|TRBJ2-3|TRBV9
TGTGCCAGCAGCGTAGGGCCTGGGGTCGCAGATACGCAGTATTTT
CASSVGPGVADTQYF
>NA|NA|TRBJ2-5|TRBV25-1
TGTGCCAGCAGTGATGGCACTTTTGAGACCCAGTACTTC
CASSDGTFETQYF
>once|TRBD2|TRBJ2-3|TRBV13
TGTGCCAGCAGCTTTCGTCTAGCGGGGGGTCACACAGATACGCAGTATTTT
CASSFRLAGGHTDTQYF
>NA|TRBD2|TRBJ2-1|TRBV10-3
TGTGCCACTCGAAAAGCGGGAGGGCCGGAAAATGAGCGGTTCTTC
CATRKAGGPENERFF
>NA|TRBD1|TRBJ1-2|TRBV12-3/TRBV12-4
TGTGCCAGCAGTCCACACAGGGGTTGGGGCTACACCTTC
CASSPHRGWGYTF
>few|NA|TRBJ2-7|TRBV7-2
TGTGCCAGCAGCCGCCAGTCTGGTCCCGGCGAGCAGTACTTC
CASSRQSGPGEQYF
>few|NA|TRBJ1-2|TRBV12-3/TRBV12-4
TGTGCCAGCAGCCCCAAACCGAACTATGGCTACACCTTC
CASSPKPNYGYTF
>NA|NA|TRBJ2-5|TRBV20-1
TGCAGTGCCCATCCGAGCGGCCCCCAAGAGACCCAGTACTTC
CSAHPSGPQETQYF
>few|TRBD2|TRBJ2-3|TRBV19
TGTGCCAGTAGTCCAATCAGACTAGCGGGCGCAGATACGCAGTATTTT
CASSPIRLAGADTQYF
>NA|NA|TRBJ1-1|TRBV10-2
TGCGCCAGCAGATTCCAGACTGAGAACACTGAAGCTTTCTTT
CASRFQTENTEAFF
>few|NA|TRBJ2-1|TRBV4-3
TGCGCCAGCAGCCAAACCTTTAGCTCCTACAATGAGCAGTTCTTC
CASSQTFSSYNEQFF
>NA|NA|TRBJ2-3|TRBV10-3
TGTGCCATCAGCGACCCTACAGATACGCAGTATTTT
CAISDPTDTQYF